This TCR beta chain was documented in a study of T cell repertoires in cytomegalovirus infection. At the level of the study: Both a matching HLA type and CMV infection were indicated by public TCR beta signatures.

Whole-study findings and limits: HLA-C-restricted CMV clonotypes gave the most frequent clonotype in two of eight donors. Public TCR beta family frequency separated CMV-and-HLA carriers, including in an independent cohort.

TCRdb re-derived calls from the reads in MiXCR, one entry per CDR3 protein. The sample gives more than 150,000 distinct CDR3 sequences, about 20% of which show up once; 2.9% is in the top ten. This clonotype has a count of ten or more. The antigen remains undetermined. Germline V lookup: CDR1 SGHVS, CDR2 FQNEAQ. Losses at the gene ends were 5 bases for V and 6 bases for J; bases not matched to a gene: 6. The CDR3 is 15 residues long. The TCR originated in a human donor in good health (CMV status not recorded). Some clones in this sample may be carry-over from other donors' samples. The material sequenced was PBMCs. V usage is TRBV7-8 and J usage is TRBJ2-1; the match to TRBD2 covers 11 bases. DNA for the CDR3: TGTGCCAGCAGCCGTACTAGCGGGAGTGCCAATGAGCAGTTCTTC. It codes for CASSRTSGSANEQFF.